These 27 T cell receptor beta chains were sequenced from one sample in a study of blood T cell repertoires in COVID-19. Profiling relied on immunoSEQ multiplex PCR, and the TCRdb table lists in-frame clones only, not all of them. The sample has about half a million clones; nearly 90% are singletons. The sample consisted of peripheral blood. These TCRs come from a man aged 18 to 29 with COVID-19, enrolled during active disease.

The table lists this clone with a count of one. The chain recombines TRBV7-9 with TRBJ1-3; 9 bases are shared with TRBD1. CDR3 length equals 14 residues. Germline V CDR1 and CDR2: SEHNR, FQNEAQ (reference sequence). Trimming removed 8 bases from V and 4 bases from J; junction bases left unmatched: 6. The CDR3 nucleotides are TGTGCCAGCGATCGGGACAGGGCCGGAAACACCATATATTTT. It encodes CASDRDRAGNTIYF.

The V and J genes are TRBV4-1 and TRBJ1-3; no clear D. Trimming removed 0 bases at V and 1 base at J, with 16 bases between. CDR1 and CDR2 from the germline V gene are MGHRA and YSYEKL. The CDR3 is made up of 18 amino acids. CDR3 loop: CASSQDYSRGFSGNTIYF. CDR3 in DNA: TGCGCCAGCAGCCAAGATTATTCCAGAGGCTTTTCTGGAAACACCATATATTTT.

The chain recombines TRBV11-2 with TRBJ2-7; TRBD2 aligns across 7 bases. J gave up 2 bases and V 3 bases, and 10 bases lay outside the gene matches. The germline V gene has CDR1 SGHAT and CDR2 FQNNGV. The CDR3 loop spans 16 amino acids. CDR3 DNA: TGTGCCAGCAGCTTTGCGCGGGAGTTATTAACCTACGAGCAGTACTTC. Its protein is CASSFARELLTYEQYF.

CDR3 in amino acids: CASSFTNQPQHF. DNA of the CDR3: TGTGCCAGCAGTTTTACTAATCAGCCCCAGCATTTT. This chain connects TRBV27 to TRBJ1-5; D not resolved. The CDR3 has 12 amino acids. V shed 3 bases and J shed 4 bases, with 4 bases lying between them. Germline values: CDR1 MNHEY, CDR2 SMNVEV (reference sequence).

This clone appeared a few times. The genes are TRBV6-5 and TRBJ2-7, with D possibly TRBD2 on 5 matching bases. V was pared by 7 bases and J by 0 bases, with 13 bases between. The CDR3 consists of 14 residues. CDR1 is MNHEY, CDR2 SVGAGI, per germline. For the CDR3, the DNA is TGTGCCAGCATCGGGTCGACTATCTCCTACGAGCAGTACTTC. It codes for CASIGSTISYEQYF.

The chain is built from TRBV14 and TRBJ2-1; no reliable D call. Germline V gene lookup returns CDR1 SGHDN and CDR2 FVKESK. This CDR3 is 13 amino acids long. V shed 5 bases and J shed 3 bases, with 8 bases lying between them. The CDR3 coding sequence is TGTGCCAGCAGCGAAAGAGTCTACAATGAGCAGTTCTTC. Translation gives CASSERVYNEQFF.

The V call is TRBV2, the J call TRBJ2-2; 7 bases align to TRBD1. The CDR3 runs to 15 residues. V lost 6 bases to trimming and J lost 4 bases; unmatched junction nucleotides: 8. The V gene's germline CDR1 is SNHLY and CDR2 FYNNEI. DNA of the CDR3: TGTGCCAGCAGGAGACAGGGTGTCGTCACCGGGGAGCTGTTTTTT. Translating gives CASRRQGVVTGELFF. Using reference TRBV2 and TRBJ2-2 for the parts outside the CDR3, the full variable domain is EPEVTQTPSHQVTQMGQEVILRCVPISNHLYFYWYRQILGQKVEFLVSFYNNEISEKSEIFDDQFSVERPDGSNFTLKIRSTKLEDSAMYFCASRRQGVVTGELFFGEGSRLTVL.

CDR3 sequence: CASGTGGGYTGELFF. CDR3 bases: TGTGCCAGCGGTACGGGAGGCGGATACACCGGGGAGCTGTTTTTT. V usage is TRBV27 and J usage is TRBJ2-2, with 7 bases fitting TRBD2. Germline CDR1 is MNHEY and CDR2 is SMNVEV (reference sequence). The CDR3 covers 15 residues. The ends lost 8 bases at V and 3 bases at J; junction bases unmatched: 9.

The chain joins TRBV6-6 to TRBJ2-7, with TRBD1 as a possible D gene (5 bases). Trimming cost V 5 bases and J 2 bases, with 22 bases left between them. Germline loops: CDR1 MNHNY, CDR2 SVGAGI (reference sequence). The CDR3 covers 17 residues. CDR3 nucleotide sequence: TGTGCCAGCAGTCCCGCCTTTGGGGCAGGGATAGCCTACGAGCAGTACTTC. It codes for CASSPAFGAGIAYEQYF.

This clone was counted between two and nine times. The chain combines TRBV6-5 with TRBJ2-7; perhaps TRBD1 as D (6 bases). The CDR3 has 13 amino acids. Germline V gene sequence: CDR1 MNHEY, CDR2 SVGAGI. Trimming took 2 bases from V and 2 from J, leaving 7 bases between them. The CDR3 region has the DNA TGTGCCAGCAGTTACCGGGACACCTACGAGCAGTACTTC. It specifies CASSYRDTYEQYF.

The chain is built from TRBV27 and TRBJ2-7, with D possibly TRBD2 on 7 matching bases. The CDR3 consists of 14 residues. The germline CDR1 and CDR2 sequences are MNHEY and SMNVEV (reference sequence). V lost 8 bases and J lost 3, with 17 bases in between. The CDR3 DNA sequence: TGTGCCAGCTCCCCCAGTAGGGGGGGCTACGAGCAGTACTTC. Its protein product is CASSPSRGGYEQYF.

The chain couples TRBV7-9 to TRBJ1-3; TRBD1 matches 7 bases. Germline values: CDR1 SEHNR, CDR2 FQNEAQ (reference sequence). Trimming at V came to 3 bases and at J to 0 bases, leaving 5 bases not matched to a gene. There are 16 residues in the CDR3. The DNA for the CDR3 is TGTGCCAGCAGCTTCCAAGGGGGCCGCTCTGGAAACACCATATATTTT. Translating gives CASSFQGGRSGNTIYF.

The chain joins TRBV20-1 to TRBJ1-1; unclear D gene. Trimming took 3 bases from V and 0 from J, leaving 11 bases between them. The CDR3 is 14 amino acids. Per the germline V gene, CDR1 is DFQATT and CDR2 is SNEGSKA (reference sequence). The CDR3 nucleotides read TGCAGTGCTAGTAGTCGACTCTTGAACACTGAAGCTTTCTTT. It specifies CSASSRLLNTEAFF.

The chain joins TRBV5-6 to TRBJ2-7, with 7 nucleotides matching TRBD1. This CDR3 spans 14 amino acids. Germline V lookup: CDR1 SGHDT, CDR2 YYEEEE. After removal of 3 bases from V and 1 base from J, the junction contained 4 bases not matched to a gene. For the CDR3, the DNA is TGTGCCAGCAGCTCACCGGGACAGTCCTACGAGCAGTACTTC. Translation: CASSSPGQSYEQYF.

The chain links TRBV14 to TRBJ2-2; D may be TRBD1 (6 bases). The length of the CDR3 is 18 residues. In germline, CDR1 is SGHDN, CDR2 FVKESK. Trimming removed 0 bases from V and 4 bases from J, with 18 bases in between. The chain's CDR3 is CASSQDPVTGRGTGELFF. Here the CDR3 DNA reads TGTGCCAGCAGCCAAGACCCCGTAACAGGGAGAGGCACCGGGGAGCTGTTTTTT.

The V and J genes are TRBV6-1 and TRBJ2-7; 11 bases align to TRBD2. Germline-derived CDR1 and CDR2 are MNHNS and SASEGT. The CDR3 is made up of 15 amino acids. J gave up 0 bases and V 6 bases, and 4 bases lay outside the gene matches. The CDR3: CASRPTSGSSYEQYF. The CDR3 bases are TGTGCCAGCAGACCCACTAGCGGGAGCTCCTACGAGCAGTACTTC.

The chain combines TRBV9 with TRBJ2-7, with no clear D. There are 13 residues in the CDR3. In germline, CDR1 is SGDLS, CDR2 YYNGEE. Trimming took 0 bases from V and 2 from J, leaving 6 bases between them. The CDR3 DNA follows: TGTGCCAGCAGCGTAGAAGGAGCCTACGAGCAGTACTTC. This encodes CASSVEGAYEQYF.

The V call is TRBV5-1, the J call TRBJ2-1, with 7 bases fitting TRBD2. J lost 4 bases, V lost 7 bases, and 8 bases had no gene match. This CDR3 spans 14 amino acids. The germline V gene encodes CDR1 SGHRS and CDR2 YFSETQ. Written as DNA, the CDR3 is TGCGCCAGCGGGCCCGGGGAGGGGTACAATGAGCAGTTCTTC. Its translation is CASGPGEGYNEQFF.

The CDR3 is CASSPGTSPYQETQYF. The CDR3 DNA is TGTGCCAGCAGCCCCGGGACATCACCGTACCAAGAGACCCAGTACTTC. The chain uses TRBV5-8 and TRBJ2-5, with a tentative D call TRBD1 (6 bases). V lost 4 bases to trimming and J lost 0 bases, with 16 bases between them. Germline V gene lookup returns CDR1 SGHTS and CDR2 YDEGEE. The CDR3 contains 16 residues.

The rearrangement links TRBV2 to TRBJ2-5; TRBD2 matches at 7 bases. The CDR3 sequence is 15 residues long. V lost 5 bases, J lost 2 bases, and 8 bases stayed unmatched. Germline-derived CDR1 and CDR2 are SNHLY and FYNNEI. The CDR3 nucleotides are TGTGCCAGCAGTTTGAGAGAGCGGGGACAAGAGACCCAGTACTTC. Translation: CASSLRERGQETQYF.

The chain carries TRBV5-1 and TRBJ2-7; TRBD1 matches at 9 bases. The CDR3 consists of 14 residues. After removal of 0 bases from V and 7 bases from J, the junction contained 5 bases not matched to a gene. Germline V CDR1 and CDR2: SGHRS, YFSETQ. DNA for the CDR3: TGCGCCAGCAGCTTGGAGTACAGGGGGCGTGAGCAGTACTTC. It specifies CASSLEYRGREQYF.

Notes on this clone: Other nucleotide sequences in the sample specify the same CDR3. The DNA for the CDR3 is TGTGCCAGCAGTCCGACAGGGAACCAGCCCCAGCATTTT. Protein: CASSPTGNQPQHF. The chain recombines TRBV6-5 with TRBJ1-5; TRBD1 aligns across 7 bases. The germline V gene encodes CDR1 MNHEY and CDR2 SVGAGI. The CDR3 runs to 13 residues. The ends lost 5 bases at V and 7 bases at J; junction bases unmatched: 5.

In its sample, this clone was seen a few times. The chain combines TRBV7-9 with TRBJ2-3; tentatively, D is TRBD2 (6 bases). The germline CDR1 and CDR2 sequences are SEHNR and FQNEAQ (reference sequence). With 5 bases removed from V and 4 bases from J, the gap between germline ends came to 16 bases. The CDR3 covers 15 residues. DNA for the CDR3: TGTGCCAGCAGCGCGGGACTTCCCAGCCCAGATACGCAGTATTTT. It is translated as CASSAGLPSPDTQYF.

Worth noting for this clone: An end of the junction differs from the germline gene, which may be a read error. The V call is TRBV2, the J call TRBJ1-1; 8 bases agree with TRBD1. The length of the CDR3 is 14 residues. The germline gives CDR1 SNHLY, CDR2 FYNNEI. CDR3 sequence: CASREAGGWTEAFF. In DNA, the CDR3 is TGTGCCAGCAGAGAAGCAGGGGGCTGGACTGAAGCTTTCTTT.

This chain links TRBV4-1 with TRBJ2-1; no clear D gene. The CDR3 is 16 residues long. Germline-derived CDR1 and CDR2 are MGHRA and YSYEKL. V was trimmed by 0 bases and J by 6 bases, leaving 15 bases between them. CDR3 amino acids: CASSQEGQLLFNEQFF. DNA for the CDR3: TGCGCCAGCAGCCAAGAGGGCCAGCTATTATTCAATGAGCAGTTCTTC.

The chain carries TRBV3-1 (or the pseudogene TRBV3-2) and TRBJ1-1; D is undetermined. The germline gives CDR1 LGHDT, CDR2 YNNKEL (reference sequence). There are 11 residues in the CDR3. V dropped 1 base and J dropped 8 bases, with 5 bases sitting between them. CDR3 sequence (DNA): TGTGCCAGCAGCCAAGGGGCGGAAGCTTTCTTT. Its translation is CASSQGAEAFF.

This clone was found a few times. This chain connects TRBV7-3 to TRBJ2-2; D perhaps matches TRBD1 (5 bases). CDR1 is SGHTA and CDR2 is FQGTGA in the germline V gene. V was cut by 1 base and J by 1 base, with 10 bases left in between. The CDR3 sequence is 16 residues long. The CDR3 nucleotides are TGTGCCAGCAGCTTAATGGGGCAGGGGAACACCGGGGAGCTGTTTTTT. Residues: CASSLMGQGNTGELFF.